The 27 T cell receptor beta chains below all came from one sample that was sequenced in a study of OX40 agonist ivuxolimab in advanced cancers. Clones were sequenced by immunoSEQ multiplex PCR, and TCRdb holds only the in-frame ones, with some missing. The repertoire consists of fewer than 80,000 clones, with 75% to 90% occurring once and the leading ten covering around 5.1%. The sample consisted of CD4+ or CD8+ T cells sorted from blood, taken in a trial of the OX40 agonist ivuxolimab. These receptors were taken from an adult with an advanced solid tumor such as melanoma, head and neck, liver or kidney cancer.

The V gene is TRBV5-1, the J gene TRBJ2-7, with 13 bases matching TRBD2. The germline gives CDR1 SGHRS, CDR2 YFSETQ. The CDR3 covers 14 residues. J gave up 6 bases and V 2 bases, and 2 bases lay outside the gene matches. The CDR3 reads CASSFGTSGTEQYF. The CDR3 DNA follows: TGCGCCAGCAGCTTTGGGACTAGCGGGACCGAGCAGTACTTC. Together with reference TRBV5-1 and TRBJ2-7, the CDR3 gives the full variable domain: KAGVTQTPRYLIKTRGQQVTLSCSPISGHRSVSWYQQTPGQGLQFLFEYFSETQRNKGNFPGRFSGRQFSNSRSEMNVSTLELGDSALYLCASSFGTSGTEQYFGPGTRLTVT.

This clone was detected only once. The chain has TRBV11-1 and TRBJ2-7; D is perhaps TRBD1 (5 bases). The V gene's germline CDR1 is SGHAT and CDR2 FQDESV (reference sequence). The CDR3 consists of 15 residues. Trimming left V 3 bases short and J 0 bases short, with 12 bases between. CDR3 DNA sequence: TGTGCCAGCAGCTTCGGCACAGGTATCTCCTACGAGCAGTACTTC. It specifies CASSFGTGISYEQYF.

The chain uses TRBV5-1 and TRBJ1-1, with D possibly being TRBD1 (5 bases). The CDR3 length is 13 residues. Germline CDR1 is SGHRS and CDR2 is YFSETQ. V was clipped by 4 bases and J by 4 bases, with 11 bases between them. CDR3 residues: CASSQRDGTEAFF. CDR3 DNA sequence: TGCGCCAGCAGCCAACGGGACGGCACTGAAGCTTTCTTT.

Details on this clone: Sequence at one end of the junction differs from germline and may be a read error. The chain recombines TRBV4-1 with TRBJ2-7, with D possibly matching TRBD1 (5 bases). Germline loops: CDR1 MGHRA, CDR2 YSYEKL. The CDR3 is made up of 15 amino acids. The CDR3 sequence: CVSSQGAFPLYEQYF. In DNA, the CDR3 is TGCGTCAGCAGCCAAGGGGCCTTCCCCCTTTACGAGCAGTACTTC.

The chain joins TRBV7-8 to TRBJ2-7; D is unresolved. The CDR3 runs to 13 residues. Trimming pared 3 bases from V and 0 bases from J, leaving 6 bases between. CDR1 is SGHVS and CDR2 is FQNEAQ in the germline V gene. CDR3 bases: TGTGCCAGCAGCTTTCCGGACTCCTACGAGCAGTACTTC. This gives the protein CASSFPDSYEQYF. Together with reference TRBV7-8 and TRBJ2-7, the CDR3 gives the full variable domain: GAGVSQSPRYKVAKRGQDVALRCDPISGHVSLFWYQQALGQGPEFLTYFQNEAQLDKSGLPSDRFFAERPEGSVSTLKIQRTQQEDSAVYLCASSFPDSYEQYFGPGTRLTVT.

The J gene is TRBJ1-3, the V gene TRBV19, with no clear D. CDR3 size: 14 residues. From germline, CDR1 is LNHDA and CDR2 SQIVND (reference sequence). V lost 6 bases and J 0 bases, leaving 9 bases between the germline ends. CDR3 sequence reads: CASSDTISGNTIYF. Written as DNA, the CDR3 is TGTGCCAGTAGCGACACGATCTCTGGAAACACCATATATTTT.

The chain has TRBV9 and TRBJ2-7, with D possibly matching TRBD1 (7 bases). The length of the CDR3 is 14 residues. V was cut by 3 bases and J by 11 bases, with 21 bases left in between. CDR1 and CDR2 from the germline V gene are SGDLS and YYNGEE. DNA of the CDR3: TGTGCCAGCAGCGAGGGGGCCCCGAGCGGGCACAAGTACTTC. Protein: CASSEGAPSGHKYF.

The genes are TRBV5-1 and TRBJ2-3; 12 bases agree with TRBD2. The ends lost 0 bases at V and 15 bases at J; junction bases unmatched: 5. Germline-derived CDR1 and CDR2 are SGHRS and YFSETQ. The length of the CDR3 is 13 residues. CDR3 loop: CASSLAASGRVYF. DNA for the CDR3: TGCGCCAGCAGCTTGGCCGCTAGCGGGAGGGTCTATTTT.

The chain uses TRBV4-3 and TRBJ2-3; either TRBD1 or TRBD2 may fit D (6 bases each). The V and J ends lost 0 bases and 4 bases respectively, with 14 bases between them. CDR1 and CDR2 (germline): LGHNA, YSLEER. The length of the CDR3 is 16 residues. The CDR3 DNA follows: TGCGCCAGCAGCCAAGAAAGGGGGGTTGGGTCAGATACGCAGTATTTT. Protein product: CASSQERGVGSDTQYF.

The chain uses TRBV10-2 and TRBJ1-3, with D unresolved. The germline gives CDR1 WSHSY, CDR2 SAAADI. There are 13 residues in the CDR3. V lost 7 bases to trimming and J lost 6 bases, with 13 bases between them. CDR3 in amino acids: CASNTEAENTIYF. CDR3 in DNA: TGCGCCAGCAACACGGAGGCTGAAAACACCATATATTTT.

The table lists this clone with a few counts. The CDR3 loop is CASSIRGQGSAEAFF. The CDR3 coding sequence is TGTGCCAGTAGTATACGGGGACAGGGAAGCGCTGAAGCTTTCTTT. This sequence joins TRBV19 and TRBJ1-1, with 9 nucleotides matching TRBD1. With V trimmed by 2 bases and J by 6 bases, 7 bases remained unmatched. Germline CDR1 reads LNHDA; CDR2 reads SQIVND (reference sequence). This CDR3 is 15 amino acids long.

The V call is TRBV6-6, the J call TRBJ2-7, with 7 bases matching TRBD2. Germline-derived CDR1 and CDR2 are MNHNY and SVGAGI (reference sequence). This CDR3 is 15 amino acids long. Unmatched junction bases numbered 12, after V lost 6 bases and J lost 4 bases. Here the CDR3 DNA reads TGTGCCAGCAGGCCCGTTGGCGGGAGAGGGTACGAGCAGTACTTC. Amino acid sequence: CASRPVGGRGYEQYF.

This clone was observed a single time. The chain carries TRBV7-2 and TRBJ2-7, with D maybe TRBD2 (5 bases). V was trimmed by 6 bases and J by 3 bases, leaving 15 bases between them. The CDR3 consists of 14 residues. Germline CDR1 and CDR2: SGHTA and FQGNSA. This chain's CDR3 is CASSEDLMFYEQYF. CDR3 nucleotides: TGTGCCAGCAGTGAGGACTTAATGTTCTACGAGCAGTACTTC.

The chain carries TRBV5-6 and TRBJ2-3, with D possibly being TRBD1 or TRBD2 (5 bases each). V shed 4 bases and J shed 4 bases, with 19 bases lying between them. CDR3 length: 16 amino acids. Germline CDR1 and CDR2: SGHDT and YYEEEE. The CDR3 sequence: CASSGESFTGPDTQYF. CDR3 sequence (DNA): TGTGCCAGCAGCGGTGAATCGTTTACGGGGCCAGATACGCAGTATTTT.

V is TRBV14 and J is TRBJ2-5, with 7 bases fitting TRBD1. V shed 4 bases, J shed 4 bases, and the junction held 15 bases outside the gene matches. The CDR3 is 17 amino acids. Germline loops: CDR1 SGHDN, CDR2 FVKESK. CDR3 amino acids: CASSPKYDRQGLETQYF. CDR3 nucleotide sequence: TGTGCCAGCAGCCCAAAGTACGATCGACAGGGCCTAGAGACCCAGTACTTC.

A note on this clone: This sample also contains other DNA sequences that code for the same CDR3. As DNA, the CDR3 is TGTGCCAGCAGCTTAGGTAGTCTTGAAGCTTTCTTT. Protein: CASSLGSLEAFF. J is TRBJ1-1 and V is TRBV7-9, with unresolved D. This CDR3 has 12 amino acids. Germline V CDR1 and CDR2: SEHNR, FQNEAQ (reference sequence). V was shortened by 1 base and J by 7 bases, with 7 bases between the two germline ends.

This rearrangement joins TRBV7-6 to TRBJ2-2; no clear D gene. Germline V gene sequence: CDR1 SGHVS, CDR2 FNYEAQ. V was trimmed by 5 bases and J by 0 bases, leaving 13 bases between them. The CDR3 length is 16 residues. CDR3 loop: CASSVSPDANTGELFF. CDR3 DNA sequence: TGTGCCAGCAGCGTTAGCCCTGACGCGAACACCGGGGAGCTGTTTTTT.

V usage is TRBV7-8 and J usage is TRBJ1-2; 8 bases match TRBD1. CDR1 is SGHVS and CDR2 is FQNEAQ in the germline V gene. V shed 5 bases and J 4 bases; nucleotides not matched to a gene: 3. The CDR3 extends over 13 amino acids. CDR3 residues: CASSPGGGYGYTF. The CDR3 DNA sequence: TGTGCCAGCAGCCCAGGGGGCGGCTATGGCTACACCTTC.

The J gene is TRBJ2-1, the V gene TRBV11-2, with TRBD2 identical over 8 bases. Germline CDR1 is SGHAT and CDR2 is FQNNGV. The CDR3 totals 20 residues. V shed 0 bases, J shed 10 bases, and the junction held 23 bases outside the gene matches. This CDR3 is CASSLDPNGGTGLVLREQFF. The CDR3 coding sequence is TGTGCCAGCAGCTTAGATCCGAACGGCGGTACGGGACTAGTACTCCGGGAGCAGTTCTTC.

The CDR3 spells CASSPDSWVNQPQHF. The CDR3 nucleotides are TGTGCCAGCAGCCCCGACTCTTGGGTCAATCAGCCCCAGCATTTT. The gene calls are TRBV5-6 and TRBJ1-5; unclear D gene. Germline CDR1 reads SGHDT; CDR2 reads YYEEEE. Trimming took off 4 bases at V and 3 bases at J, with 14 bases between the two ends. This CDR3 is built from 15 residues.

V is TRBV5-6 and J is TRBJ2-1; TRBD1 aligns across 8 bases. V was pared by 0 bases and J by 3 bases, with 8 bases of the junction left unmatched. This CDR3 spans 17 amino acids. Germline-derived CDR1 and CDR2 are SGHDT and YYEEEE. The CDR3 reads CASSLGSGTGLYNEQFF. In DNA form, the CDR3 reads TGTGCCAGCAGCTTGGGTTCCGGGACAGGACTCTACAATGAGCAGTTCTTC.

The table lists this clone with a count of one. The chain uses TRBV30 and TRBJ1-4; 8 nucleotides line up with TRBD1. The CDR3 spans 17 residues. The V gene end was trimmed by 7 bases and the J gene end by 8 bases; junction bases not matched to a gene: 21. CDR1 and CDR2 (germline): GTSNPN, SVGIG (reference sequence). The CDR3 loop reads CAFTIGTGYREGEKLFF. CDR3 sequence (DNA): TGTGCCTTCACAATTGGGACAGGATACCGGGAGGGGGAAAAACTGTTTTTT. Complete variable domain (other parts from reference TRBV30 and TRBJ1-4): SQTIHQWPATLVQPVGSPLSLECTVEGTSNPNLYWYRQAAGRGLQLLFYSVGIGQISSEVPQNLSASRPQDRQFILSSKKLLLSDSGFYLCAFTIGTGYREGEKLFFGSGTQLSVL.

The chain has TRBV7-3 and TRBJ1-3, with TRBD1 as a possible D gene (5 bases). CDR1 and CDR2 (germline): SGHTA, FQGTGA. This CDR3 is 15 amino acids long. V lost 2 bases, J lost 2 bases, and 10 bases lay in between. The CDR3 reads CASSLLGEPGNTIYF. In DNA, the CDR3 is TGTGCCAGCAGCTTATTGGGGGAACCTGGAAACACCATATATTTT.

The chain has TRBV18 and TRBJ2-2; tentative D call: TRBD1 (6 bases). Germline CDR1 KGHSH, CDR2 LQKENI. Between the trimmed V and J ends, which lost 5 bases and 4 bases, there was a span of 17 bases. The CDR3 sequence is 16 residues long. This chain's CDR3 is CASSTQLTGLTGELFF. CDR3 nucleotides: TGTGCCAGCTCAACCCAACTTACAGGGCTCACCGGGGAGCTGTTTTTT. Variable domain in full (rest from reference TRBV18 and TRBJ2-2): NAGVMQNPRHLVRRRGQEARLRCSPMKGHSHVYWYRQLPEEGLKFMVYLQKENIIDESGMPKERFSAEFPKEGPSILRIQQVVRGDSAAYFCASSTQLTGLTGELFFGEGSRLTVL.

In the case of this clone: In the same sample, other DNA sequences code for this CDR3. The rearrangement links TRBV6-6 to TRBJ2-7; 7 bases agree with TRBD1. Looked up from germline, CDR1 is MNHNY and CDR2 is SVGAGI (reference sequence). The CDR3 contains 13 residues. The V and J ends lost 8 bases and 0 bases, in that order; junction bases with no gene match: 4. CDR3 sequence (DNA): TGTGCCAGCCGACAGGGCAGCTCCTACGAGCAGTACTTC. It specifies CASRQGSSYEQYF.

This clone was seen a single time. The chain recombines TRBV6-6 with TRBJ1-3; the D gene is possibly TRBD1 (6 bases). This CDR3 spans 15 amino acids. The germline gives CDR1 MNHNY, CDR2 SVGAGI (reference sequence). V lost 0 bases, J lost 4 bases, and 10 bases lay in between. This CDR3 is CASSYSPGAGNTIYF. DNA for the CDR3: TGTGCCAGCAGTTACTCACCAGGGGCAGGAAACACCATATATTTT.

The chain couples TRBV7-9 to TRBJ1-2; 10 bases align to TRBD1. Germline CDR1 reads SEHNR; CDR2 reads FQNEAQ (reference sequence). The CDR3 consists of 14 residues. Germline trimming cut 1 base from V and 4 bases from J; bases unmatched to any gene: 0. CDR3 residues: CASSLGTGGYGYTF. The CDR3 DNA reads TGTGCCAGCAGCTTAGGGACAGGGGGCTATGGCTACACCTTC.